This TCR beta chain was captured by sequencing in a study of Graves' ophthalmopathy and Graves' hyperthyroidism. There are 16 residues in the CDR3. The ends lost 0 bases at V and 4 bases at J; junction bases unmatched: 8. Germline-derived CDR1 and CDR2 are MGHRA and YSYEKL. From RNA, the CDR3 regions of TCR beta chains were amplified and sequenced. RT-PCR was first run with HTBI primers, then multiplex PCR in a second round. Each CDR3 protein gets one entry after TCRdb re-called the multiplex PCR reads with MiXCR. The sample holds more than 150,000 distinct CDR3 sequences, around two fifths seen once. This clonotype was observed many times.

The V and J genes are TRBV4-1 and TRBJ1-1; 7 bases map to TRBD1. Sequencing input: peripheral blood. This clonotype was obtained from a woman aged 40 to 50 with Graves' ophthalmopathy. This CDR3 is CASSQDTIQGSTEAFF. CDR3 DNA sequence: TGCGCCAGCAGCCAAGATACTATACAGGGGAGCACTGAAGCTTTCTTT.